The T cell receptor (beta chain) under discussion was sequenced for a study of shared T cell receptors in the human thymus. Measured with immunoSEQ multiplex PCR; TCRdb has only the in-frame clones, and not every one. The profile shows roughly 710,000 clones, over 75% of them singletons. V trimming: 4 bases; J trimming: 4 bases; junction bases outside the gene matches: 11. There are 17 residues in the CDR3. Germline V gene sequence: CDR1 SGHDN, CDR2 FVKESK. These sequences were also reported in another study, on human thymus T cells. According to that study: In thymic and blood repertoires alike, V and J usage looked biased.

The specimen sequenced was thymocytes. This chain uses TRBV14 with TRBJ2-1; 9 bases are a match to TRBD1. The clonotype originates from a girl under three years old with a congenital heart defect. The CDR3 nucleotides are TGTGCCAGCAGCCGAACACGCCGGGACAGGGCTTACAATGAGCAGTTCTTC. This translates into CASSRTRRDRAYNEQFF.